Following are 11 T cell receptor beta chains from one sample sequenced in a study of blood T cell repertoires in COVID-19. Assay: immunoSEQ multiplex PCR; the TCRdb copy retains only in-frame clones and omits some. The table lists about 89,000 clones, approximately 80% of them singletons, with less than 20% in the top ten. Sequenced input: peripheral blood. The receptor source for this set is a woman at least 80 years old with acute or convalescent COVID-19.

V and J are TRBV3-1 (or the pseudogene TRBV3-2) and TRBJ2-5, with D uncertain. CDR1 LGHDT and CDR2 YNNKEL come from the germline V gene (reference sequence). Trimming removed 0 bases from V and 5 bases from J, with 13 bases in between. The CDR3 is made up of 15 amino acids. In DNA form, the CDR3 reads TGTGCCAGCAGCCAAGATCTACGGCCCGGGGAGACCCAGTACTTC. This gives the protein CASSQDLRPGETQYF.

The chain uses TRBV6-2 or TRBV6-3 and TRBJ2-7; 7 nucleotides match TRBD2. This CDR3 region has 15 residues. Germline CDR1 is MNHEY and CDR2 is SVGEGT. V gave up 2 bases and J gave up 7 bases; unmatched junction bases: 11. CDR3 coding DNA: TGTGCCAGCAGTTACGGAAGCGGGGCGTCCGGGGAGCAGTACTTC. Translating it yields CASSYGSGASGEQYF.

The J gene is TRBJ2-3, the V gene TRBV5-4; 10 bases line up with TRBD1. V lost 4 bases, J lost 3 bases, and 8 bases stayed unmatched. Per germline, CDR1 SGHNT and CDR2 YYREEE (reference sequence). The CDR3 loop spans 16 amino acids. CDR3 nucleotides: TGTGCCAGCAGCCGCCGACAGGGGGCGAGGACAGATACGCAGTATTTT. Amino acids: CASSRRQGARTDTQYF. Combining the CDR3 with reference TRBV5-4 and TRBJ2-3 gives the whole variable domain ETGVTQSPTHLIKTRGQQVTLRCSSQSGHNTVSWYQQALGQGPQFIFQYYREEENGRGNFPPRFSGLQFPNYSSELNVNALELDDSALYLCASSRRQGARTDTQYFGPGTRLTVL.

This chain uses TRBV10-2 with TRBJ2-7; no firm D call. The CDR3 covers 12 residues. The germline CDR1 and CDR2 sequences are WSHSY and SAAADI. With 7 bases removed from V and 2 bases from J, the gap between germline ends came to 9 bases. CDR3: CASISRAYEQYF. DNA for the CDR3: TGCGCCAGCATATCTAGAGCCTACGAGCAGTACTTC.

The rearrangement links TRBV7-2 to TRBJ2-3, with 11 positions matching TRBD2. V gave up 5 bases and J gave up 0 bases; unmatched junction bases: 1. The CDR3 has 15 amino acids. Germline V CDR1 and CDR2: SGHTA, FQGNSA. The CDR3 DNA follows: TGTGCCAGCAGCGGGACTAGCGGAAGCACAGATACGCAGTATTTT. It translates to CASSGTSGSTDTQYF.

This chain joins TRBV11-2 and TRBJ2-1, with D tentatively TRBD2 (7 bases). The CDR3 is 15 amino acids. Germline loops: CDR1 SGHAT, CDR2 FQNNGV. Deletions cut 1 base from V and 7 bases from J, with 14 bases between. The CDR3 is CASSLGRGLLNEQFF. CDR3 nucleotides: TGTGCCAGCAGCTTAGGGCGGGGGCTCTTAAATGAGCAGTTCTTC.

There are a few counts of this clone. The gene calls are TRBV6-5 and TRBJ2-1; tentative D call: TRBD1 (6 bases). V lost 0 bases and J lost 6, with 12 bases in between. Germline V gives CDR1 MNHEY, CDR2 SVGAGI. The CDR3 length is 15 residues. The CDR3 DNA reads TGTGCCAGCAGTTACTCAACCAGGGGCGGCAATGAGCAGTTCTTC. Translation: CASSYSTRGGNEQFF.

This chain links TRBV2 with TRBJ1-5; 7 nucleotides align to TRBD1. The CDR3 contains 14 residues. From germline, CDR1 is SNHLY and CDR2 FYNNEI. The V segment lost 8 bases and the J segment 5 bases; nucleotides outside the gene matches: 9. The DNA of the CDR3 is TGTGCCAGCTCGCCACAGGGGAGTGATCAGCCCCAGCATTTT. It yields the protein CASSPQGSDQPQHF.

The chain joins TRBV12-5 to TRBJ1-1, with unresolved D. The CDR3 covers 13 residues. Germline V gives CDR1 LGHNT, CDR2 FRNRAP. Between the trimmed V and J ends, which lost 1 base and 1 base, there was a span of 4 bases. The CDR3 DNA reads as TGTGCTAGTGGTTTGGACAGGAACACTGAAGCTTTCTTT. It is translated as CASGLDRNTEAFF.

The V call is TRBV9, the J call TRBJ2-2, with 8 bases matching TRBD2. CDR1 SGDLS and CDR2 YYNGEE come from the germline V gene. Trimming removed 1 base from V and 2 bases from J; junction bases left unmatched: 16. The CDR3 consists of 20 residues. This CDR3 reads CASSVKTLFWTSPNTGELFF. Here the CDR3 DNA reads TGTGCCAGCAGCGTAAAAACCCTGTTCTGGACTAGCCCAAACACCGGGGAGCTGTTTTTT.

The V and J genes are TRBV7-2 and TRBJ2-4; 13 bases line up with TRBD2. Germline CDR1 and CDR2: SGHTA and FQGNSA. J gave up 8 bases and V 2 bases, and 12 bases lay outside the gene matches. The CDR3 is 18 amino acids. The CDR3 reads CASSLTGTSGIFWDIQYF. The CDR3, as DNA: TGTGCCAGCAGCTTAACCGGGACTAGCGGGATTTTCTGGGACATTCAGTACTTC.